The next 19 T cell receptor beta chains were all read from a single sample in a study of patients and donors after allogeneic stem cell transplantation. TCRdb reprocessed the RT-PCR reads with MiXCR, giving one entry per CDR3 protein. The sample has about 200,000 distinct CDR3 sequences; 35% to 45% are singletons. The specimen sequenced was blood, either unsorted or a sorted T cell fraction (not recorded which). These receptor sequences come from a human donor who was either an allogeneic HSCT recipient or a stem cell or donor lymphocyte infusion donor (not recorded which). It is not recorded whose cells these are; they may come from a transplant donor.

The rearrangement links TRBV12-3 or TRBV12-4 to TRBJ2-5, with TRBD2 matching 8 bases. With 1 base clipped from V and 6 bases from J, the junction kept 13 bases outside the gene matches. There are 17 residues in the CDR3. The CDR3 coding sequence is TGTGCCAGCAGTTTAGACTTTCGGGAGGGTCAGGGAAAGACCCAGTACTTC. Translation: CASSLDFREGQGKTQYF.

The chain employs TRBV7-9 and TRBJ1-2; D call uncertain. This CDR3 contains 14 residues. V was shortened by 5 bases and J by 6 bases, with 16 bases between the two germline ends. Germline V gene sequence: CDR1 SEHNR, CDR2 FQNEAQ (reference sequence). CDR3 nucleotides: TGTGCCAGCAGCCCATCCGGCCCTGAGAATGGCTACACCTTC. Encoded protein: CASSPSGPENGYTF.

This clonotype occurred a few times. The genes are TRBV11-1 and TRBJ1-1; weak D call: TRBD1 (5 bases). CDR1 is SGHAT, CDR2 FQDESV, per germline (reference sequence). The CDR3 covers 14 residues. Trimming pared 5 bases from V and 4 bases from J, leaving 14 bases between. CDR3 nucleotides: TGTGCCAGCAGCCCTAACGAGGGGAGCACTGAAGCTTTCTTT. Its translation: CASSPNEGSTEAFF.

This clonotype was seen a handful of times. This chain links TRBV20-1 with TRBJ1-1, with 7 bases aligning to TRBD1. The CDR3 loop spans 14 amino acids. CDR1 is DFQATT, CDR2 SNEGSKA, per germline (reference sequence). The V and J ends lost 6 bases and 3 bases, in that order; junction bases with no gene match: 10. CDR3 residues: CSARGGSGDTEAFF. Written as DNA, the CDR3 is TGCAGTGCCAGGGGGGGCTCCGGGGACACTGAAGCTTTCTTT.

The CDR3 coding sequence is TGTGCCAGCTCACCTAGACAGGAACTGCAGTTCTTC. Its protein product is CASSPRQELQFF. V usage is TRBV18 and J usage is TRBJ2-1, with D maybe TRBD1 (6 bases). Per the germline V gene, CDR1 is KGHSH and CDR2 is LQKENI. Trimming took off 3 bases at V and 12 bases at J, with 12 bases between the two ends. The CDR3 length is 12 residues.

A few counts support this clonotype. The rearrangement joins TRBV9 to TRBJ1-1, with D hard to call. Looked up from germline, CDR1 is SGDLS and CDR2 is YYNGEE. Trimming took 0 bases from V and 3 from J, leaving 6 bases between them. The CDR3 spans 13 residues. The CDR3 here is CASSVDIDTEAFF. DNA of the CDR3: TGTGCCAGCAGCGTAGATATTGACACTGAAGCTTTCTTT.

This clonotype was observed a handful of times. This chain uses TRBV20-1 with TRBJ1-1; 8 bases agree with TRBD1. CDR1 DFQATT and CDR2 SNEGSKA come from the germline V gene (reference sequence). This CDR3 is 12 amino acids long. J gave up 5 bases and V 5 bases, and 4 bases lay outside the gene matches. In DNA form, the CDR3 reads TGCAGTGCTGGCCGACAGGGGACTGAAGCTTTCTTT. Translation: CSAGRQGTEAFF.

The chain joins TRBV12-3 or TRBV12-4 to TRBJ1-5; TRBD1 might be the D (5 bases). The V and J ends lost 6 bases and 5 bases respectively, with 14 bases between them. This CDR3 is 14 amino acids long. CDR3 bases: TGTGCCAGCAGCAATCAGGGAGGCGATCAGCCCCAGCATTTT. It is translated as CASSNQGGDQPQHF.

Here the CDR3 reads CSARDPHVTVYGYTF. The CDR3 region has the DNA TGCAGTGCTAGAGATCCTCACGTGACGGTTTACGGCTACACCTTC. This chain links TRBV20-1 with TRBJ1-2; D ambiguous. The CDR3 spans 15 residues. CDR1 and CDR2 from the germline V gene are DFQATT and SNEGSKA (reference sequence). Trimming took 0 bases from V and 8 from J, leaving 19 bases between them.

The chain joins TRBV20-1 to TRBJ1-4; D is ambiguous. Germline CDR1 and CDR2: DFQATT and SNEGSKA (reference sequence). Trimming took 0 bases from V and 0 from J, leaving 8 bases between them. The CDR3 extends over 15 amino acids. The CDR3 DNA is TGCAGTGCTAGAGATGACCGAGCAACTAATGAAAAACTGTTTTTT. Encoded protein: CSARDDRATNEKLFF.

In its sample, this clonotype was seen a few times. The V gene is TRBV7-3, the J gene TRBJ2-5; D remains unclear. V lost 2 bases and J 5 bases, leaving 12 bases between the germline ends. Germline V gene data show CDR1 as SGHTA and CDR2 as FQGTGA. The CDR3 runs to 14 residues. The CDR3 nucleotides read TGTGCCAGCAGCTTATCCCCGACCACGGAGACCCAGTACTTC. Translating gives CASSLSPTTETQYF.

The chain couples TRBV6-2 or TRBV6-3 to TRBJ1-2; 9 positions agree with TRBD1. Germline lookup yields CDR1 MNHEY and CDR2 SVGEGT. Trimming took 6 bases from V and 2 from J; bases not matched to a gene: 7. The CDR3 totals 15 residues. CDR3 in DNA: TGTGCCAGCAGACCGGGGACAGGGATAAACTATGGCTACACCTTC. Translating it yields CASRPGTGINYGYTF.

The CDR3 DNA follows: TGCGCCAGCAGCTTGGGAGGTACGGGTTACGAGCAGTACTTC. This codes for CASSLGGTGYEQYF. The gene calls are TRBV5-1 and TRBJ2-7; D uncertain. Germline V gives CDR1 SGHRS, CDR2 YFSETQ. Deletions cut 0 bases from V and 4 bases from J, with 11 bases between. The CDR3 is 14 residues long.

The chain links TRBV27 to TRBJ2-5; D possibly corresponds to TRBD2 (6 bases). The V gene lost 4 bases and the J gene lost 4 bases, with 13 bases spanning the gap. The CDR3 has 14 amino acids. Germline V gene data show CDR1 as MNHEY and CDR2 as SMNVEV (reference sequence). The CDR3 reads CASSSMTSGETQYF. The CDR3 DNA reads as TGTGCCAGCAGTTCGATGACTAGTGGAGAGACCCAGTACTTC.

In this sample, this clonotype is medium-sized. The chain recombines TRBV7-9 with TRBJ1-1, with D possibly matching TRBD1 (5 bases). With 3 bases removed from V and 0 bases from J, the gap between germline ends came to 14 bases. This CDR3 comprises 16 residues. The germline gives CDR1 SEHNR, CDR2 FQNEAQ (reference sequence). Written as DNA, the CDR3 is TGTGCCAGCAGCTTTTACGTCAGACAGTTGAACACTGAAGCTTTCTTT. Translated: CASSFYVRQLNTEAFF.

The chain combines TRBV20-1 with TRBJ1-2, with D possibly TRBD1 on 5 matching bases. CDR1 is DFQATT and CDR2 is SNEGSKA in the germline V gene (reference sequence). Trimming removed 5 bases from V and 0 bases from J, with 16 bases in between. This CDR3 spans 15 amino acids. DNA for the CDR3: TGCAGTGCTTGGGGACTCACGGAGGCTAACTATGGCTACACCTTC. This codes for CSAWGLTEANYGYTF.

V usage is TRBV4-2 and J usage is TRBJ1-1; D is perhaps TRBD1 (6 bases). Germline CDR1 is LGHNA and CDR2 is YNFKEQ. V shed 2 bases and J shed 1 base, with 11 bases lying between them. The CDR3 contains 15 residues. The CDR3 DNA follows: TGTGCCAGCAGCCAACTCACAGGGTGGAACACTGAAGCTTTCTTT. Amino acid sequence: CASSQLTGWNTEAFF.

The V call is TRBV10-3, the J call TRBJ2-7, with D tentatively TRBD1 (6 bases). The CDR3 is made up of 13 amino acids. CDR1 is ENHRY, CDR2 SYGVKD, per germline. V was pared by 6 bases and J by 5 bases, with 14 bases between. The CDR3: CAISLDRNDEQYF. In DNA form, the CDR3 reads TGTGCCATCAGCTTAGACAGGAACGACGAGCAGTACTTC.

There are a few counts of this clonotype. Here the CDR3 reads CATSDPGTNTGELFF. The CDR3 DNA reads TGTGCCACCAGTGATCCAGGGACGAACACCGGGGAGCTGTTTTTT. The chain employs TRBV24-1 and TRBJ2-2; D is perhaps TRBD1 (5 bases). The CDR3 runs 15 residues. Trimming took off 3 bases at V and 0 bases at J, with 7 bases between the two ends. The V gene's germline CDR1 is KGHDR and CDR2 SFDVKD.